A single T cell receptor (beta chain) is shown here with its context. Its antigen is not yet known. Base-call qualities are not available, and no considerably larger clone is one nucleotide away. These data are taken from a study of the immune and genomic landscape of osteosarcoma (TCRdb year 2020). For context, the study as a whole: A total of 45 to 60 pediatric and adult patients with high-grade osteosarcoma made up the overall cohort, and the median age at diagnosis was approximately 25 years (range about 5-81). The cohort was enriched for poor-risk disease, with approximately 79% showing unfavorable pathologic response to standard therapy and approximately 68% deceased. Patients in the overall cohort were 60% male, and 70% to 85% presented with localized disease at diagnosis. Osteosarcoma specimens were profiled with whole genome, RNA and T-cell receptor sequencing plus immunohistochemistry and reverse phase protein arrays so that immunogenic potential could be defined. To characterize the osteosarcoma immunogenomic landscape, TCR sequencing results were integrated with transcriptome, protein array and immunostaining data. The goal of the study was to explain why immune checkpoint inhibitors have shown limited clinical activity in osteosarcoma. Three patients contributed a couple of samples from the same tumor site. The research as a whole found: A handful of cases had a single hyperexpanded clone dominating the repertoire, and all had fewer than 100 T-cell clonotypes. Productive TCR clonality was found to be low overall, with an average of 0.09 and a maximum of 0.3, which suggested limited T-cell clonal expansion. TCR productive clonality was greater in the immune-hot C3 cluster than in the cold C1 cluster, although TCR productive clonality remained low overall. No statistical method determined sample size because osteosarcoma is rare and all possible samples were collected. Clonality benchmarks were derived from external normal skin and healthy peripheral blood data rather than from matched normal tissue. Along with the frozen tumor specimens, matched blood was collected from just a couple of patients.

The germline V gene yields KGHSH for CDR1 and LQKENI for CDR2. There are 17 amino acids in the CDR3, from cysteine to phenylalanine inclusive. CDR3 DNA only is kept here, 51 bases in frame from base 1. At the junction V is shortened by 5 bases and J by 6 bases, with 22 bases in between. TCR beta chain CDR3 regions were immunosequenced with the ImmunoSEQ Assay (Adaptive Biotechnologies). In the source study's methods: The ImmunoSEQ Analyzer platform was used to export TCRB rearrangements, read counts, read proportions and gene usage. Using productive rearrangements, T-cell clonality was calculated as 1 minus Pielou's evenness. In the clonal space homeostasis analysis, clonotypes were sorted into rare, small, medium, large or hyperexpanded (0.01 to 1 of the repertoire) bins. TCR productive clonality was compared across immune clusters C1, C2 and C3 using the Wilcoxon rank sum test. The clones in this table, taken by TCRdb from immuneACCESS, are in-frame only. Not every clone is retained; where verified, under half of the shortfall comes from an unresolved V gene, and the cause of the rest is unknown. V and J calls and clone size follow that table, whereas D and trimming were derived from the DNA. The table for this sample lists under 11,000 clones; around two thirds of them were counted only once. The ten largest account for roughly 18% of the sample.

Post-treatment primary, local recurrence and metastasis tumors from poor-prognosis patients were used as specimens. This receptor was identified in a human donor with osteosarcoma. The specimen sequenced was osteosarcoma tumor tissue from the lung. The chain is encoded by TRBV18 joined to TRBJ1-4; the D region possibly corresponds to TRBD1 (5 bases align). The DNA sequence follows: TGTGCCAGCTCAGCATCTGCGAGGGGCGCGGGGGATGAAAAACTGTTTTTT. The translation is CASSASARGAGDEKLFF.